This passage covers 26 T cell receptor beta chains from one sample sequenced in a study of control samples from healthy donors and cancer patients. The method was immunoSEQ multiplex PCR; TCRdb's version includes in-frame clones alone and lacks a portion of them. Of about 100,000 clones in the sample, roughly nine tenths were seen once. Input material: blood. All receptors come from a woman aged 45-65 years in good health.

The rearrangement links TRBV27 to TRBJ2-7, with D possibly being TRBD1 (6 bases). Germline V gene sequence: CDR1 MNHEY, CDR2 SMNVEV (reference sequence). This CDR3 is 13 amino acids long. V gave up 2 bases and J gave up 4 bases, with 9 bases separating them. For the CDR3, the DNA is TGTGCCAGCAGTTTAGGGGGCGGGTACGAGCAGTACGTC. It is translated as CASSLGGGYEQYV.

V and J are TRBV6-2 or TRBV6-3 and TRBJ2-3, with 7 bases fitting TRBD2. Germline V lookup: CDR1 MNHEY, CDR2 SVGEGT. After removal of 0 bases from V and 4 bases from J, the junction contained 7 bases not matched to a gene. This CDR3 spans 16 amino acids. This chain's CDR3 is CASSYSAGSSADTQYF. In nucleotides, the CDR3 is TGTGCCAGCAGTTACTCAGCGGGGTCGTCCGCAGATACGCAGTATTTT.

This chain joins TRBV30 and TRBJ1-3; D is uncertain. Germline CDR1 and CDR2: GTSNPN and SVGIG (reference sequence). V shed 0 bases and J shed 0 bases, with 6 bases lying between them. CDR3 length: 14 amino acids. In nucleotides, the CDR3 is TGTGCCTGGAGTGTAGAGCGCTCTGGAAACACCATATATTTT. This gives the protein CAWSVERSGNTIYF.

CDR3 bases: TGTGCCATTAAGACAGAGAACACCGGGGAGCTGTTTTTT. The encoded protein is CAIKTENTGELFF. The chain has TRBV25-1 and TRBJ2-2, with D possibly matching TRBD1 (5 bases). This CDR3 has 13 residues. V was cut by 10 bases and J by 1 base, with 10 bases left in between. Per germline, CDR1 MGHDK and CDR2 SYGVNS.

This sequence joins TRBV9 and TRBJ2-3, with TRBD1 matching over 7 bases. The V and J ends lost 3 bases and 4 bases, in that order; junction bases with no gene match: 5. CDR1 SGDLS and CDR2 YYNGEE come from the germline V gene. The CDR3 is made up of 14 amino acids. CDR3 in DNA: TGTGCCAGCAGCGCGCAGCAGGGGGCAGATACGCAGTATTTT. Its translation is CASSAQQGADTQYF.

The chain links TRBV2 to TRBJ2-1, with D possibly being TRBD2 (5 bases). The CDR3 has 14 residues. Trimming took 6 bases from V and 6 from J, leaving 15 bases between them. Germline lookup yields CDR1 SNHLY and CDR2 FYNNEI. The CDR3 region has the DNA TGTGCCAGCAGGGACTCTGCTCTTTCCAATGAGCAGTTCTTC. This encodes CASRDSALSNEQFF.

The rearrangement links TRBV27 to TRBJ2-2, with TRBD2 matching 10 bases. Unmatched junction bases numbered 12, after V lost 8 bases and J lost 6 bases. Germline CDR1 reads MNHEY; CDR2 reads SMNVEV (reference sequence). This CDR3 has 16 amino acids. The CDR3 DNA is TGTGCCAGCTCCGGTGAAGCGGGGGGGCCCCCCGGGGAGCTGTTTTTT. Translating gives CASSGEAGGPPGELFF.

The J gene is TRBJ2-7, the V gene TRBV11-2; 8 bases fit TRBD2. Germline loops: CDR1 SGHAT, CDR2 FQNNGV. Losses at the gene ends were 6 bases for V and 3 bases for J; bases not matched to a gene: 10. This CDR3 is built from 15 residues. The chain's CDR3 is CASSPTTGGGYEQYF. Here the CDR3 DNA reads TGTGCCAGCAGTCCAACAACCGGGGGGGGCTACGAGCAGTACTTC.

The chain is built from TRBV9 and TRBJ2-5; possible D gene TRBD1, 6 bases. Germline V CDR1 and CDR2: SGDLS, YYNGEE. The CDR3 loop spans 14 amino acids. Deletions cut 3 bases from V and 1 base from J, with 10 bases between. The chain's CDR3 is CASSEQGLQETQYF. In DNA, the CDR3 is TGTGCCAGCAGCGAACAGGGCCTCCAAGAGACCCAGTACTTC.

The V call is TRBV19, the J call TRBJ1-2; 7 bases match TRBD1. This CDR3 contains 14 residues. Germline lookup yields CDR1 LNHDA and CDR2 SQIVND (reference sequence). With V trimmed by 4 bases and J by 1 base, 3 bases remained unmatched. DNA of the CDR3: TGTGCCAGTAGTAAGGGACAGCTTAACTATGGCTACACCTTC. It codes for CASSKGQLNYGYTF.

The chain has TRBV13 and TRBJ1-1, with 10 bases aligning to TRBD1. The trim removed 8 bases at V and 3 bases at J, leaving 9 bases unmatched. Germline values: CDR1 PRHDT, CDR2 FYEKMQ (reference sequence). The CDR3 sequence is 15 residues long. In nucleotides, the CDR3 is TGTGCCAGCTCGATCGACAGGGGGCGGTACACTGAAGCTTTCTTT. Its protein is CASSIDRGRYTEAFF.

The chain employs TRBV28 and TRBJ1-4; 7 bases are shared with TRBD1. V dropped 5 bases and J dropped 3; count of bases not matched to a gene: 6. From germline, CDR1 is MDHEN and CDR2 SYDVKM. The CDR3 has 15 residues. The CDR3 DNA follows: TGTGCCAGCAGTCCTACAGGGGAGCCTAATGAAAAACTGTTTTTT. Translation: CASSPTGEPNEKLFF.

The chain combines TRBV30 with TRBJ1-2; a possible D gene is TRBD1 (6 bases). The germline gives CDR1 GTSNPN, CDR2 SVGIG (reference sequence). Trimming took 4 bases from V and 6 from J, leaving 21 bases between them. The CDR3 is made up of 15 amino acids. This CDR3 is CAWNDPAGAANGYTF. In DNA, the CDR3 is TGTGCCTGGAACGACCCCGCGGGGGCGGCCAATGGCTACACCTTC.

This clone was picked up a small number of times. CDR3 in amino acids: CAVQQGARTEAFF. The CDR3 bases are TGTGCCGTCCAACAGGGGGCGAGGACTGAAGCTTTCTTT. V usage is TRBV28 and J usage is TRBJ1-1; the match to TRBD1 covers 9 bases. The V gene's germline CDR1 is MDHEN and CDR2 SYDVKM. The J segment lost 5 bases and the V segment lost 11 bases, leaving 9 bases of the junction unmatched. The CDR3 length is 13 residues.

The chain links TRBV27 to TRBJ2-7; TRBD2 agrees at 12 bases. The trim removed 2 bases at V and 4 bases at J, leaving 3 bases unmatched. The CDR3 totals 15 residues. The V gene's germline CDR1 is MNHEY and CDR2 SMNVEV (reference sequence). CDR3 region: CASSLPGTSGYEQYV. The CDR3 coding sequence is TGTGCCAGCAGTTTACCCGGGACTAGCGGGTACGAGCAGTACGTC.

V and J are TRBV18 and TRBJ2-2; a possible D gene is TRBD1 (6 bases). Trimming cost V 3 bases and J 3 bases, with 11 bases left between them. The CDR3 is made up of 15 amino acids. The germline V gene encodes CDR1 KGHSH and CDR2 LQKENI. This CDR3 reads CASSPKQGYTGELFF. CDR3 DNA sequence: TGTGCCAGCTCACCTAAACAGGGATACACCGGGGAGCTGTTTTTT.

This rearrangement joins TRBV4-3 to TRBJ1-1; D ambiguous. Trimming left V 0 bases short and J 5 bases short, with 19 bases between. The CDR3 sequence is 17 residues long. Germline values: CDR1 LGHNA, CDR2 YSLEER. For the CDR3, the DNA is TGCGCCAGCAGCCAAGATCGGGCAGGTCGGTTGTTGACTGAAGCTTTCTTT. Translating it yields CASSQDRAGRLLTEAFF.

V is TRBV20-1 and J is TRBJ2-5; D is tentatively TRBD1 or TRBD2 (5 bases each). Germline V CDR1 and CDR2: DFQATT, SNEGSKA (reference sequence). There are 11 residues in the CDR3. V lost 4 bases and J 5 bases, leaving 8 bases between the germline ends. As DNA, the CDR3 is TGCAGTGCTATATGGGGGGAGACCCAGTACTTC. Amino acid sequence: CSAIWGETQYF.

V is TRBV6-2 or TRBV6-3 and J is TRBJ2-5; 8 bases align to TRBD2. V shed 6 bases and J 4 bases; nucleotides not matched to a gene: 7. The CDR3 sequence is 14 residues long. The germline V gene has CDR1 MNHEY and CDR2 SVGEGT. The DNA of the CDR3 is TGTGCCAGCAGCCCCGGGGGGGCCGCAGAGACCCAGTACTTC. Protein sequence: CASSPGGAAETQYF.

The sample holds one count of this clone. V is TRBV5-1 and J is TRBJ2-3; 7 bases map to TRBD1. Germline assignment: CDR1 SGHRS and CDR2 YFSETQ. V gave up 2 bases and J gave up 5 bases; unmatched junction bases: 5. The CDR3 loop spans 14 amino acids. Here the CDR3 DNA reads TGCGCCAGCAGCTTTGGACAGGAGCAAGATACGCAGTATTTT. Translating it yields CASSFGQEQDTQYF.

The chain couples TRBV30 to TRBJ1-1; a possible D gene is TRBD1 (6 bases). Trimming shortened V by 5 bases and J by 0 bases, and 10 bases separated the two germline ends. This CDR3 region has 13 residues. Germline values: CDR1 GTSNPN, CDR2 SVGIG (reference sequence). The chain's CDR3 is CAWRTDVNTEAFF. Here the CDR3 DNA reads TGTGCCTGGCGGACAGATGTGAACACTGAAGCTTTCTTT.

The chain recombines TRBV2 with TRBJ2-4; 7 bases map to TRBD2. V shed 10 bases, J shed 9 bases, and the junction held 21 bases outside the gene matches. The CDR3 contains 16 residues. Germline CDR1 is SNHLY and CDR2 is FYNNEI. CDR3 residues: CATPGGLRECIVIQYF. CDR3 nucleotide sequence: TGTGCCACACCTGGGGGACTACGGGAATGTATCGTCATTCAGTACTTC.

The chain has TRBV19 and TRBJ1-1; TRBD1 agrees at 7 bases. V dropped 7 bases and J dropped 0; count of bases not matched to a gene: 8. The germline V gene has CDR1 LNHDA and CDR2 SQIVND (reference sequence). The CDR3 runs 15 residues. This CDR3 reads CASTGGQFLNTEAFF. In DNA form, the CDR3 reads TGTGCCAGTACTGGGGGACAGTTTTTGAACACTGAAGCTTTCTTT.

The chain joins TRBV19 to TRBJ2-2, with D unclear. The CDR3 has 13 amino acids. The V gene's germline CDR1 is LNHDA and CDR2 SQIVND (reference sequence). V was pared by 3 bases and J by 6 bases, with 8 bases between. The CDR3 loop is CASSIGWSGELFF. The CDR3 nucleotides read TGTGCCAGTAGTATCGGGTGGTCCGGGGAGCTGTTTTTT.

This chain's CDR3 is CASSPRFRNQPQHF. As DNA, the CDR3 is TGTGCCAGCAGCCCACGGTTCCGTAATCAGCCCCAGCATTTT. The chain joins TRBV5-8 to TRBJ1-5; D uncertain. Germline CDR1 is SGHTS and CDR2 is YDEGEE. The CDR3 is 14 amino acids. V was shortened by 4 bases and J by 4 bases, with 12 bases between the two germline ends.

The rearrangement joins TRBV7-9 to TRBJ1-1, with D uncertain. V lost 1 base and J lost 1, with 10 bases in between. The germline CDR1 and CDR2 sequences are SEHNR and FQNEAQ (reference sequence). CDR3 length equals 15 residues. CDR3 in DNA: TGTGCCAGCAGCTTAGAATCGGGCAGGAACACTGAAGCTTTCTTT. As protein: CASSLESGRNTEAFF.